A selection of T cell receptor beta chains follows, all from one sample in a study of T cells expressing NK-cell markers. TCRdb reanalyzed the 5' RACE reads, giving one entry per CDR3 protein sequence and no DNA. There are some 450,000 distinct CDR3 sequences in the sample, with roughly 7.2% held by the top ten. Sequencing was done on a sample of blood T cells: a sorted CD56 or NKG2C T cell subset, CD4+ or CD8+ T cells, or bulk PBMC T cells (not recorded which). The receptors come from a woman between 18 and 75 years old in good health. Each CDR3 is given with its conserved first and last residue.

TRBV27	TRBJ1-1	CASIPGGHTEAFF
TRBV4-1	TRBJ1-3	CASSHSGLDGNTIYF
TRBV5-4	TRBJ2-2	CASSPGAGLGTGELFF
TRBV12-3/TRBV12-4	TRBJ2-6	CASSFWGTGANVLTF
TRBV12-3/TRBV12-4	TRBJ1-4	CASSWGTSGANEKLFF
TRBV5-1	TRBJ2-7	CASSLAGSAYEQYF
TRBV20-1	TRBJ2-1	CSARKALAVGVNEQFF
TRBV11-2	TRBJ2-4	CASSPTLQLAKNIQYF
TRBV4-1	TRBJ1-2	CASSQDHRGGYTF
TRBV4-1	TRBJ2-2	CASSQELAGDFAGELFF
TRBV13	TRBJ2-3	CASSLDQEKADTQYF
TRBV5-6	TRBJ2-1	CASSLWGRASYNEQFF
TRBV4-3	TRBJ1-4	CASSPPGGPEKLFF
TRBV29-1	TRBJ2-3	CSVEGLRMSTQYF
TRBV7-2	TRBJ2-7	CASSLGGQGFDEQYF
TRBV28	TRBJ2-7	CASSSWTGSNEQYF
TRBV20-1	TRBJ1-1	CSASRQGFRNTEAFF
TRBV7-6	TRBJ2-7	CASSLMDSEQYF
TRBV6-1	TRBJ2-3	CASTGRRGDTQYF
TRBV12-3/TRBV12-4	TRBJ1-1	CASSLGRIGLNTEAFF
TRBV7-9	TRBJ2-1	CASSLSPLNNEQFF
TRBV7-8	TRBJ2-3	CASSEIGASTDTQYF
TRBV12-3/TRBV12-4	TRBJ2-4	CASSFRDVAKNIQYF
TRBV12-3/TRBV12-4	TRBJ2-1	CASSPTGGPYNEQFF